This record concerns one T cell receptor beta chain sequence. The CDR3 loop spans 14 amino acids. The germline V and J ends were trimmed by 5 bases and 14 bases, with 19 bases remaining between them. Germline CDR1 MGHDK, CDR2 SYGVNS. TCRdb keeps only in-frame clones here, not all; method: immunoSEQ multiplex PCR. The sample includes around 72,000 clones, 90% to 95% of them seen just once. This entry is derived from a study of T cell changes during pregnancy in multiple sclerosis. V is TRBV25-1 and J is TRBJ1-6; possibly TRBD1 for D (6 bases). The sequencing here drew on peripheral blood, taken in the third trimester of pregnancy. The sequence came from a female donor in good health, enrolled as a control in a pregnancy study. The CDR3 sequence: CASSSRGGASALHF. CDR3 nucleotide sequence: TGTGCCAGCAGTTCCAGGGGAGGGGCTTCGGCCCTCCACTTT.